The rows below give T cell receptor beta chains drawn from one sample of a study of blood T cell repertoires in COVID-19. The assay was immunoSEQ multiplex PCR, and TCRdb's table has in-frame clones only and misses some. The table lists approximately 100,000 clones, approximately 84% of them singletons, with roughly 17% in the top ten. The sample comprised peripheral blood. The source is a woman aged 60-75 years with acute or convalescent COVID-19. Both conserved end residues are part of each CDR3. D genes are given only for firm matches. Where a row states a size, it is once, few, many or the class of an expanded clone; other rows omit it.

>TRBV5-1|TRBJ1-5|-|-
TGCGCCAGCAGCTACAGCAGGACACCATCGAGCAATCAGCCCCAGCATTTT
CASSYSRTPSSNQPQHF
>TRBV5-4|TRBJ2-4|-|-
TGTGCCAGCACCGACTGGTTGGCCAAAAACATTCAGTACTTC
CASTDWLAKNIQYF
>TRBV4-3|TRBJ1-6|once|-
TGCGCCAGCAGCCCCGGGACAAGCATCAATAATTCACCCCTCCACTTT
CASSPGTSINNSPLHF
>TRBV11-2|TRBJ1-6|-|-
TGTGCCAGCAGCTTAGATACAGGGCCGAATTCACCCCTCCACTTT
CASSLDTGPNSPLHF
>TRBV10-1|TRBJ1-5|-|-
TGCTCCAGCCCGGGGGGCGCCGAGGTGTGCAATCAGCCCCAGCATTTT
CSSPGGAEVCNQPQHF
>TRBV6-5|TRBJ2-7|-|TRBD1
TGTGCCAGCAGGTACGACAGGGCTGAGCAGTACTTC
CASRYDRAEQYF
>TRBV4-3|TRBJ1-1|once|TRBD1
TGCGCCAGCAGCCAACCGGACAGGGAGGGGGGTGAAGCTTTCTTT
CASSQPDREGGEAFF
>TRBV3-1/TRBV3-2|TRBJ2-1|-|TRBD2
TGTGCCAGCAGCCAAGATCCACTAGCGGGGGAGAATGAGCAGTTCTTC
CASSQDPLAGENEQFF
>TRBV9|TRBJ1-6|-|TRBD1
TGTGCCAGCAGCCCGGACAGGGCCTTTGGCCCCCTCCACTTT
CASSPDRAFGPLHF
>TRBV5-1|TRBJ2-5|many|TRBD1
TGCGCCAGCAGCTTGGACAGGGGTGGGGAGACCCAGTACTTC
CASSLDRGGETQYF
>TRBV2|TRBJ1-3|few|-
TGTGCCAGCAGTTCTACAGGGAATTCTGGAAACACCATATATTTT
CASSSTGNSGNTIYF
>TRBV4-2|TRBJ1-2|-|-
TGTGCCAGCAGCCAAGACCCGGTCGGGGGTTCGGACTATGGCTACACCTTC
CASSQDPVGGSDYGYTF
>TRBV27|TRBJ2-7|-|TRBD1
TGTGCCAGCAGTTTCCGGACAGGGGACTCCTACGAGCAGTACTTC
CASSFRTGDSYEQYF
>TRBV18|TRBJ2-3|once|TRBD2
TGTGCCAGCTCACCCCCCGTCGGCGCGGGGGGGGGTACGCAGTATTTT
CASSPPVGAGGGTQYF
>TRBV7-3|TRBJ2-3|-|TRBD1
TGTGCCAGCAGCCCGGACAGGTTTGGCGATACGCAGTATTTT
CASSPDRFGDTQYF
>TRBV3-1/TRBV3-2|TRBJ1-1|-|-
TGTGCCAGCACTCGAGGGCGTGCAAACACTGAAGCTTTCTTT
CASTRGRANTEAFF
>TRBV3-1/TRBV3-2|TRBJ2-5|-|-
TGTGCCAGCAGCCCGGGGAGTACAGGGACGGAGACCCAGTACTTC
CASSPGSTGTETQYF
>TRBV7-3|TRBJ2-1|-|-
TGTGCCAGCAGCTTAAGCGGGGTGGGTGAGCAGTTCTTC
CASSLSGVGEQFF
>TRBV7-2|TRBJ1-6|-|-
TGTGCCAGCAGCTTAGGATTGAGTAGCTCGGGCTCCTATAATTCACCCCTCCACTTT
CASSLGLSSSGSYNSPLHF
>TRBV7-6|TRBJ2-1|many|TRBD1
TGTGCCAGCAGCCCCAATGCAGGGGGTTACAATGAGCAGTTCTTC
CASSPNAGGYNEQFF
>TRBV3-1/TRBV3-2|TRBJ1-1|-|-
TGTGCCAGCAGCCCCACTAGGAACACTGAAGCTTTCTTT
CASSPTRNTEAFF
>TRBV12-5|TRBJ2-1|-|TRBD1
TGTGCTAGTGGTTGGGGACAGGGCAATGAGCAGTTCTTC
CASGWGQGNEQFF
>TRBV7-9|TRBJ2-1|-|TRBD2
TGTGCCAGCACCCCTGGCGGGGGGCAGTCCTACAATGAGCAGTTCTTC
CASTPGGGQSYNEQFF
>TRBV6-1|TRBJ1-2|-|-
TGTGCCAGCAGTGAACGGGTCAGGGAGGATGGCTACACCTTC
CASSERVREDGYTF
>TRBV11-2|TRBJ1-2|many|-
TGTGCCAGCAGCTCACTCAGGGGTGGGGATCGACAGAACTATGGCTACACCTTC
CASSSLRGGDRQNYGYTF
>TRBV7-2|TRBJ2-7|few|-
TGTGCCAGCAGCTCCAGCTCCTACGAGCAGTACTTC
CASSSSSYEQYF
>TRBV4-2|TRBJ1-5|-|-
TGTGCCAGCAGCGGAGGGTTGCATAGCAATCAGCCCCAGCATTTT
CASSGGLHSNQPQHF
>TRBV14|TRBJ1-4|-|-
TGTGCCAGCAGCCAGACCAAGGGGTCGGTACTGTTTTTT
CASSQTKGSVLFF
>TRBV28|TRBJ2-3|-|-
TGTGCCAGCAGTTTATCCTATCAGACCGGGGCAGATACGCAGTATTTT
CASSLSYQTGADTQYF
>TRBV25-1|TRBJ2-5|-|-
TGTGCCAGCCGACAGAACCAAGAGACCCAGTACTTC
CASRQNQETQYF
>TRBV10-1|TRBJ1-1|once|-
TGCGCCAGCAGTGATTGGGGCGACAGAGATGAAGCTTTCTTT
CASSDWGDRDEAFF
>TRBV5-6|TRBJ1-4|-|TRBD1
TGTGCCAGCAGCGACAGGGCTAATGAAAAACTGTTTTTT
CASSDRANEKLFF
>TRBV7-2|TRBJ1-5|-|-
TGTGCCAGCAGCTTAGGAGACTGGTATAGCAATCAGCCCCAGCATTTT
CASSLGDWYSNQPQHF
>TRBV30|TRBJ2-5|-|-
TGTGCCTGGAGTGTACTTTCGGGGACCCAGTACTTC
CAWSVLSGTQYF
>TRBV11-3|TRBJ1-1|-|TRBD1
TGTGCCAGCAGAGCGGGACAGGGCTTTGGGGACACTGAAGCTTTCTTT
CASRAGQGFGDTEAFF
>TRBV4-1|TRBJ2-3|-|-
TGCGCCAGCAGCCAAGACCCGAGGGATACGCAGTATTTT
CASSQDPRDTQYF
>TRBV4-2|TRBJ1-1|-|TRBD1
TGTGCCAGCAGCCAAGGACAGGGCAGAAACACTGAAGCTTTCTTT
CASSQGQGRNTEAFF
>TRBV19|TRBJ1-2|-|TRBD1
TGTGCCAGTAGTTACACTCGGACAGGGAACTATGGCTACACCTTC
CASSYTRTGNYGYTF
>TRBV7-2|TRBJ2-7|once|-
TGTGCCAGCAGCTTAGGGGACAATTTTCGCTCCTACGAGCAGTACTTC
CASSLGDNFRSYEQYF
>TRBV2|TRBJ1-1|-|-
TGTGCCACCCAGCGGGTCCGGGGGGCGGACACTGAAGCTTTCTTT
CATQRVRGADTEAFF
>TRBV14|TRBJ2-1|-|-
TGTGCCAGCAGCCAAGGCCCCCGGGACACCTACAATGAGCAGTTCTTC
CASSQGPRDTYNEQFF
>TRBV28|TRBJ1-1|-|TRBD1
TGTGCCAGCAGTTTAGTCTTGGGTTCAGGGGGTCGGGCTGAAGCTTTCTTT
CASSLVLGSGGRAEAFF
>TRBV5-1|TRBJ2-1|-|-
TGCGCCAGCAGCTTGGTGTCCGTCGATGAGCAGTTCTTC
CASSLVSVDEQFF
>TRBV12-3/TRBV12-4|TRBJ1-1|-|-
TGTGCCAGCACCCACATGAACACTGAAGCTTTCTTT
CASTHMNTEAFF
>TRBV7-9|TRBJ2-1|-|TRBD1
TGTGCCAGCAGCTTAGATAGGGGGCCCGAGAATGAGCAGTTCTTC
CASSLDRGPENEQFF
>TRBV6-5|TRBJ1-3|-|-
TGTGCCAGCAGCTTAGATTATCACTCTGGAAACACCATATATTTT
CASSLDYHSGNTIYF
>TRBV6-5|TRBJ2-1|-|TRBD1
TGTGCCAGCAAACTCGGACAGGGATGGTACAATGAGCAGTTCTTC
CASKLGQGWYNEQFF
>TRBV10-3|TRBJ2-7|-|-
TGTGCCATCAGTGAATCGGTGAGGGGAGGCTACGAGCAGTACTTC
CAISESVRGGYEQYF
>TRBV7-8|TRBJ2-7|-|TRBD1
TGTGCCAGCAGCCCGGACAGGGCCCTCCTCGAGCAGTACTTC
CASSPDRALLEQYF
>TRBV7-9|TRBJ2-7|-|-
TGTGCCAGCAGCTCCGGAGGCAACGAGCAGTACTTC
CASSSGGNEQYF
>TRBV5-4|TRBJ2-2|-|TRBD1
TGTGCCAGCAGCCCTGGGACAGGGGGCGACACGGTCGGGGAGCTGTTTTTT
CASSPGTGGDTVGELFF
>TRBV25-1|TRBJ2-2|few|-
TGTGCCAGCAGTGGCCGGGACAAGAACACCGGGGAGCTGTTTTTT
CASSGRDKNTGELFF